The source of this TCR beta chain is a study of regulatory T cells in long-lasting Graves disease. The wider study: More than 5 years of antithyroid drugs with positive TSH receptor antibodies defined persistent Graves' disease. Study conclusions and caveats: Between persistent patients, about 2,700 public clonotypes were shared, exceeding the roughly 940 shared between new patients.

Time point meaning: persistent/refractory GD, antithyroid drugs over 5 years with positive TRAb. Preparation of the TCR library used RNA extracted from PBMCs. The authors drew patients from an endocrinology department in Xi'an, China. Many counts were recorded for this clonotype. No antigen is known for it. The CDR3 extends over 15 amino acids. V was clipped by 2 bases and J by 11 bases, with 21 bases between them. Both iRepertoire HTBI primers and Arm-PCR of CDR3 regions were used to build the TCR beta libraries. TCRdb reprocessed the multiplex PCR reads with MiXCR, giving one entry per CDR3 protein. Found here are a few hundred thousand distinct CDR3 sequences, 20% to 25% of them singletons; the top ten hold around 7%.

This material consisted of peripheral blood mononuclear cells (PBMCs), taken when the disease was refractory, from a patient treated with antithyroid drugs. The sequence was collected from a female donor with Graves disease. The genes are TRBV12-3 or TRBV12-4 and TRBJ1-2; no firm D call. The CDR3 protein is CASSLTVGRWMRYTF. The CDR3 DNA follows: TGTGCCAGCAGTTTAACTGTGGGCAGGTGGATGAGGTACACCTTC.